Each of the 23 T cell receptor beta chains below was sequenced from the same sample in a study of T cell changes during pregnancy in multiple sclerosis. Method: immunoSEQ multiplex PCR; TCRdb's copy keeps in-frame clones and lacks some. The sample records 75,000 to 95,000 clones, 92% being singletons. Sequencing used peripheral blood, obtained after pregnancy. The receptors here all came from a female donor with multiple sclerosis, enrolled in a pregnancy study.

The V and J genes are TRBV30 and TRBJ2-1, with TRBD1 matching 9 bases. CDR1 and CDR2 from the germline V gene are GTSNPN and SVGIG (reference sequence). V shed 5 bases and J 5 bases; nucleotides not matched to a gene: 7. The CDR3 covers 14 residues. The CDR3 loop is CAWGLGTGNNEQFF. The CDR3 DNA reads as TGTGCCTGGGGACTTGGGACAGGGAACAATGAGCAGTTCTTC.

The rearrangement uses TRBV27 and TRBJ1-5, with D possibly TRBD1 on 6 matching bases. Per germline, CDR1 MNHEY and CDR2 SMNVEV (reference sequence). V lost 2 bases to trimming and J lost 6 bases, with 14 bases between them. The CDR3 totals 15 residues. The CDR3: CASSLIGTSGQPQHF. Here the CDR3 DNA reads TGTGCCAGCAGTTTAATTGGGACATCGGGTCAGCCCCAGCATTTT.

This clone was seen a single time. The CDR3 reads CSARQQETQYF. The CDR3 nucleotides are TGCAGTGCGAGACAGCAAGAGACCCAGTACTTC. The rearrangement uses TRBV20-1 and TRBJ2-5; TRBD1 might be the D (5 bases). This CDR3 is 11 amino acids long. V lost 6 bases and J lost 2, with 7 bases in between. CDR1 is DFQATT, CDR2 SNEGSKA, per germline (reference sequence).

The chain recombines TRBV29-1 with TRBJ1-1; 7 nucleotides agree with TRBD1. V shed 5 bases, J shed 3 bases, and the junction held 12 bases outside the gene matches. This CDR3 region has 15 residues. Germline CDR1 SQVTM, CDR2 ANQGSEA. This CDR3 reads CSVYTGVTLDTEAFF. For the CDR3, the DNA is TGCAGCGTTTATACAGGGGTGACGCTTGACACTGAAGCTTTCTTT. Combining the CDR3 with reference TRBV29-1 and TRBJ1-1 gives the whole variable domain SAVISQKPSRDICQRGTSLTIQCQVDSQVTMMFWYRQQPGQSLTLIATANQGSEATYESGFVIDKFPISRPNLTFSTLTVSNMSPEDSSIYLCSVYTGVTLDTEAFFGQGTRLTVV.

The chain is built from TRBV5-1 and TRBJ2-1, with D perhaps TRBD2 (6 bases). The CDR3 length is 16 residues. The V gene lost 3 bases and the J gene lost 5 bases, with 18 bases spanning the gap. Germline CDR1 and CDR2: SGHRS and YFSETQ. The CDR3 loop is CASSWGVYGGHNEQFF. As DNA, the CDR3 is TGCGCCAGCAGCTGGGGGGTGTACGGGGGTCACAATGAGCAGTTCTTC.

The chain uses TRBV29-1 and TRBJ1-1; a possible D gene is TRBD1 (5 bases). CDR1 is SQVTM, CDR2 ANQGSEA, per germline. Between the trimmed V and J ends, which lost 1 base and 4 bases, there was a span of 19 bases. The CDR3 is 16 amino acids. The CDR3 reads CSVEGGDGGVSTEAFF. The CDR3 DNA reads as TGCAGCGTTGAAGGGGGGGACGGAGGGGTCAGCACTGAAGCTTTCTTT.

This chain connects TRBV5-1 to TRBJ2-3; perhaps TRBD1 as D (7 bases). Trimming stripped 7 bases from V and 6 bases from J, with 18 bases between. The CDR3 is 14 residues long. The germline gives CDR1 SGHRS, CDR2 YFSETQ. CDR3 sequence: CASRPGQEGDTQYF. The CDR3 bases are TGCGCCAGCCGCCCCGGACAGGAGGGGGATACGCAGTATTTT.

J is TRBJ1-2 and V is TRBV27; D perhaps matches TRBD1 (5 bases). The CDR3 totals 15 residues. Trimming left V 2 bases short and J 1 base short, with 11 bases between. Looked up from germline, CDR1 is MNHEY and CDR2 is SMNVEV (reference sequence). CDR3 nucleotide sequence: TGTGCCAGCAGTTTAAAGGGACTTAATAACTATGGCTACACCTTC. Its protein product is CASSLKGLNNYGYTF.

The J gene is TRBJ2-3, the V gene TRBV2; 12 nucleotides align to TRBD2. Trimming took 5 bases from V and 6 from J; bases not matched to a gene: 6. CDR3 length equals 15 residues. Looked up from germline, CDR1 is SNHLY and CDR2 is FYNNEI. CDR3 DNA: TGTGCCAGCAGTTCGACTAGCGGGGGAGCGGATACGCAGTATTTT. This encodes CASSSTSGGADTQYF.

This clone was observed once. This chain uses TRBV5-1 with TRBJ2-2; no clear D gene. CDR1 is SGHRS and CDR2 is YFSETQ in the germline V gene. CDR3 length: 15 residues. The V and J ends lost 1 base and 0 bases respectively, with 7 bases between them. The CDR3 protein is CASSLPQSNTGELFF. The CDR3 DNA reads as TGCGCCAGCAGCTTGCCTCAGTCGAACACCGGGGAGCTGTTTTTT. The full variable domain, in which reference TRBV5-1 and TRBJ2-2 provide the parts outside the CDR3, is KAGVTQTPRYLIKTRGQQVTLSCSPISGHRSVSWYQQTPGQGLQFLFEYFSETQRNKGNFPGRFSGRQFSNSRSEMNVSTLELGDSALYLCASSLPQSNTGELFFGEGSRLTVL.

The V call is TRBV4-2, the J call TRBJ2-3; TRBD1 matches at 7 bases. The CDR3 length is 14 residues. Germline V gives CDR1 LGHNA, CDR2 YNFKEQ. V trimming: 2 bases; J trimming: 1 base; junction bases outside the gene matches: 0. CDR3 sequence: CASSQTGGTDTQYF. The CDR3 DNA reads TGTGCCAGCAGCCAAACAGGGGGCACAGATACGCAGTATTTT.

This sequence joins TRBV7-6 and TRBJ1-1, with no clear D. Germline assignment: CDR1 SGHVS and CDR2 FNYEAQ. The CDR3 is 14 residues long. V dropped 1 base and J dropped 1 base, with 7 bases sitting between them. CDR3 in DNA: TGTGCCAGCAGCTTAGGCCGACAGAACACTGAAGCTTTCTTT. Translated: CASSLGRQNTEAFF.

V usage is TRBV7-8 and J usage is TRBJ2-7; 8 bases fit TRBD2. There are 15 residues in the CDR3. The V segment lost 5 bases and the J segment 5 bases; nucleotides outside the gene matches: 11. The germline V gene encodes CDR1 SGHVS and CDR2 FQNEAQ. CDR3 coding DNA: TGTGCCAGCAGCCCGGGACTAGTGGGGGGAGACGAGCAGTACTTC. Amino acid sequence: CASSPGLVGGDEQYF.

With regard to this clone: The same CDR3 can be traced to other DNA sequences in this sample. The chain combines TRBV7-8 with TRBJ2-1; D perhaps matches TRBD2 (6 bases). Trimming removed 1 base at V and 0 bases at J, with 13 bases between. CDR1 and CDR2 from the germline V gene are SGHVS and FQNEAQ. CDR3 length equals 17 residues. The CDR3 sequence: CASSLGGSGSSYNEQFF. Written as DNA, the CDR3 is TGTGCCAGCAGCTTAGGGGGTAGCGGAAGCTCCTACAATGAGCAGTTCTTC.

The chain is built from TRBV6-1 and TRBJ2-1; TRBD2 aligns across 9 bases. This CDR3 is built from 15 residues. Trimming at V came to 0 bases and at J to 3 bases, leaving 0 bases not matched to a gene. The germline V gene encodes CDR1 MNHNS and CDR2 SASEGT. CDR3 sequence: CASSEASGSYNEQFF. Here the CDR3 DNA reads TGTGCCAGCAGTGAAGCTAGCGGGAGCTACAATGAGCAGTTCTTC.

The CDR3 nucleotides read TGTGCCAGCAGCCCGCTTTTAGGGCCGGGGGAGCAGTACTTC. It encodes CASSPLLGPGEQYF. This chain connects TRBV9 to TRBJ2-7; D might be TRBD2 (5 bases). This CDR3 contains 14 residues. Trimming pared 4 bases from V and 7 bases from J, leaving 18 bases between. Germline CDR1 is SGDLS and CDR2 is YYNGEE.

The chain links TRBV10-1 to TRBJ2-1, with 14 positions matching TRBD2. Germline CDR1 and CDR2: WNHNN and SYGVQD (reference sequence). V shed 5 bases, J shed 5 bases, and the junction held 2 bases outside the gene matches. The CDR3 runs 15 residues. The CDR3 DNA reads as TGCGCCAGCAGTTCGGGACTAGCGGGAGACAATGAGCAGTTCTTC. Its protein is CASSSGLAGDNEQFF.

This clone has only one observation. This chain links TRBV7-9 with TRBJ2-7, with 9 bases lining up with TRBD1. CDR1 and CDR2 from the germline V gene are SEHNR and FQNEAQ (reference sequence). The trim removed 6 bases at V and 3 bases at J, leaving 3 bases unmatched. The CDR3 is 13 residues long. The CDR3 nucleotides read TGTGCCAGCAGTGGGACAGGGAGCTACGAGCAGTACTTC. It codes for CASSGTGSYEQYF. The variable domain in full, with the rest retrieved from reference TRBV7-9 and TRBJ2-7, is DTGVSQNPRHKITKRGQNVTFRCDPISEHNRLYWYRQTLGQGPEFLTYFQNEAQLEKSRLLSDRFSAERPKGSFSTLEIQRTEQGDSAMYLCASSGTGSYEQYFGPGTRLTVT.

The chain is built from TRBV15 and TRBJ1-1; 7 nucleotides match TRBD1. V gave up 0 bases and J gave up 8 bases; unmatched junction bases: 6. The CDR3 spans 14 residues. The germline gives CDR1 LNHNV, CDR2 YYDKDF (reference sequence). CDR3 residues: CATSRDRGPGEAFF. For the CDR3, the DNA is TGTGCCACCAGCAGAGATAGGGGGCCGGGGGAAGCTTTCTTT.

V is TRBV4-3 and J is TRBJ2-1, with 7 bases lining up with TRBD2. With 1 base clipped from V and 4 bases from J, the junction kept 4 bases outside the gene matches. The CDR3 contains 15 residues. In germline, CDR1 is LGHNA, CDR2 YSLEER. DNA of the CDR3: TGCGCCAGCAGCCAAGTGGCGGGGGAATACAATGAGCAGTTCTTC. As protein: CASSQVAGEYNEQFF.

V is TRBV7-2 and J is TRBJ1-4; 9 bases fit TRBD1. The germline CDR1 and CDR2 sequences are SGHTA and FQGNSA. V was pared by 3 bases and J by 7 bases, with 9 bases of the junction left unmatched. This CDR3 is 16 amino acids long. The CDR3 sequence is CASSFMGQGGSEKLFF. CDR3 bases: TGTGCCAGCAGCTTTATGGGACAGGGAGGTAGTGAAAAACTGTTTTTT.

This sequence joins TRBV11-2 and TRBJ1-3; D is ambiguous. Germline V gives CDR1 SGHAT, CDR2 FQNNGV. The ends were cut back, 5 bases at V and 0 bases at J, with 8 bases in the middle. The CDR3 is 14 amino acids. The CDR3 DNA reads TGTGCCAGCAGCATTGGCCTCTCTGGAAACACCATATATTTT. This translates into CASSIGLSGNTIYF.

The chain combines TRBV30 with TRBJ1-4, with 10 bases identical to TRBD1. CDR3 length: 19 amino acids. Trimming at V came to 0 bases and at J to 10 bases, leaving 20 bases not matched to a gene. CDR1 and CDR2 (germline): GTSNPN, SVGIG (reference sequence). The CDR3, as DNA: TGTGCCTGGAGTGTTCCTCTCGGGGACAGGGGATTTAAATTGGGAAAACTGTTTTTT. Protein sequence: CAWSVPLGDRGFKLGKLFF.